Given below is one T cell receptor beta chain in context. Its target is not known. The entry originates in a study of cytomegalovirus exposure and HLA in healthy donors. Overall study: The platform used for the roughly 130 validation repertoires matched that of the 600 to 800 first-cohort repertoires, a later analysis reported.

Only in-frame clones appear in the TCRdb table, and some are missing; sequencing was by immunoSEQ multiplex PCR. Of under 400,000 clones detected, roughly 88% appear once; the ten largest clones hold 0.8% to 0.85%. Study-wide results and caveats: About 150 TCR beta chains were listed as cytomegalovirus-associated.

The CDR3 consists of 15 residues. V lost 6 bases and J lost 4; bases outside the gene matches: 12. Germline V gene data show CDR1 as SNHLY and CDR2 as FYNNEI. The clonotype originates from a woman between 18 and 29 years old in good health and CMV-seronegative. The chain employs TRBV2 and TRBJ2-7, with 7 nucleotides matching TRBD2. The material sequenced was PBMCs. The CDR3, as DNA: TGTGCCAGCAGCCAAGTTGGGGGAGGGTCTTACGAGCAGTACTTC. Its translation: CASSQVGGGSYEQYF.